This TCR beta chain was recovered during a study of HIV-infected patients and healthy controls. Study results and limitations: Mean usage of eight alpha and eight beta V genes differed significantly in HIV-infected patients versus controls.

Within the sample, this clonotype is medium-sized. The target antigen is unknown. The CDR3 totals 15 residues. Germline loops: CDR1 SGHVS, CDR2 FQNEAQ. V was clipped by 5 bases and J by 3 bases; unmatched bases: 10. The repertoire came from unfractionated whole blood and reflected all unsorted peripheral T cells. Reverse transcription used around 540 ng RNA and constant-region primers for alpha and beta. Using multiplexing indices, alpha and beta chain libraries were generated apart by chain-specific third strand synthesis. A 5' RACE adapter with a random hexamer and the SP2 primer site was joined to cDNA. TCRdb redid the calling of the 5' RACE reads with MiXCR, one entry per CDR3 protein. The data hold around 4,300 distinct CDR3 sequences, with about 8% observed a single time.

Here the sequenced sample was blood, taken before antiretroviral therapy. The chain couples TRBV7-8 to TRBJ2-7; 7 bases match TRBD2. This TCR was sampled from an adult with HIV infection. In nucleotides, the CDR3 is TGTGCCAGCAGCGGGGAGGGTTCCCGGGTCTACGAGCAGTACTTC. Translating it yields CASSGEGSRVYEQYF.